This record looks at one T cell receptor beta chain sequence and its context. The germline CDR1 and CDR2 sequences are SGHRS and YFSETQ. V gave up 2 bases and J gave up 10 bases, with 13 bases separating them. This CDR3 region has 13 residues. The sample comes from a study of blood T cell repertoires in COVID-19. Study in general: The samples span acute and convalescent COVID-19 from the United States, Italy and Spain.

In the authors' methods: Amplification with reference gene primers provided the estimates of nucleated cell counts. Libraries were prepared by immunoSEQ multiplex PCR; TCRdb keeps only in-frame clonotypes and omits some of them. That table supplies the V and J calls and clone size; D and trimming were determined from the DNA. The sample consists of about 80,000 clones, roughly four fifths of them appearing once. This TCR was recovered from a man between 65 and 79 years old with active or convalescent COVID-19. The sequenced sample consisted of peripheral blood. This rearrangement joins TRBV5-1 to TRBJ1-3; D not certain. The chain's CDR3 is CASSFRGGETIYF. DNA for the CDR3: TGCGCCAGCAGCTTTCGAGGTGGTGAGACCATATATTTT.